The 20 T cell receptor beta chains given below trace back to one sample, sequenced in a study of blood T cell repertoires in COVID-19. Method: immunoSEQ multiplex PCR; TCRdb's copy keeps in-frame clones and lacks some. The table shows over 30,000 clones, with roughly 85% occurring only once. Specimen: peripheral blood. All receptors come from a man aged 50 to 59 with acute or convalescent COVID-19.

V gene TRBV28 combines with J gene TRBJ2-5, with TRBD2 identical over 12 bases. In germline, CDR1 is MDHEN, CDR2 SYDVKM. This CDR3 is built from 16 residues. The J segment lost 2 bases and the V segment lost 0 bases, leaving 1 base of the junction unmatched. The CDR3 nucleotides are TGTGCCAGCAGTTTATGGACTAGCGGGAGACAAGAGACCCAGTACTTC. Amino acids: CASSLWTSGRQETQYF.

V gene TRBV7-9 combines with J gene TRBJ2-7; D possibly corresponds to TRBD1 (5 bases). The CDR3 covers 12 residues. Trimming took 6 bases from V and 12 from J, leaving 18 bases between them. Per the germline V gene, CDR1 is SEHNR and CDR2 is FQNEAQ (reference sequence). The CDR3 DNA reads as TGTGCCAGCAGTTTGTTAGGGGAAGGGGTGTACTTC. Its translation: CASSLLGEGVYF.

The rearrangement links TRBV6-1 to TRBJ2-6, with D possibly TRBD1 on 6 matching bases. V dropped 3 bases and J dropped 9 bases, with 9 bases sitting between them. CDR1 is MNHNS and CDR2 is SASEGT in the germline V gene. This CDR3 has 13 amino acids. DNA of the CDR3: TGTGCCAGCAGTGAGGACAGCTTCAACGTCCTGACTTTC. It specifies CASSEDSFNVLTF.

The chain joins TRBV19 to TRBJ2-7, with 14 bases fitting TRBD2. CDR3 length: 19 amino acids. V lost 7 bases and J lost 1; bases outside the gene matches: 15. Germline CDR1 reads LNHDA; CDR2 reads SQIVND (reference sequence). CDR3 loop: CASKALPGLAGEGSYEQYF. The CDR3 DNA follows: TGTGCCAGTAAAGCGCTACCGGGACTAGCGGGAGAAGGATCCTACGAGCAGTACTTC.

This clone was counted between two and nine times. The CDR3 loop reads CASSFTVNYGYTF. The CDR3, as DNA: TGTGCCAGCAGTTTTACAGTTAACTATGGCTACACCTTC. This chain joins TRBV12-3 or TRBV12-4 and TRBJ1-2; D not resolved. This CDR3 is built from 13 residues. V was pared by 3 bases and J by 1 base, with 6 bases between.

This rearrangement joins TRBV11-2 to TRBJ2-1; TRBD2 aligns across 11 bases. V shed 6 bases and J 6 bases; nucleotides not matched to a gene: 7. Per the germline V gene, CDR1 is SGHAT and CDR2 is FQNNGV. This CDR3 comprises 15 residues. For the CDR3, the DNA is TGTGCCAGCAGGCGCACTAGCGGGAGAACCAATGAGCAGTTCTTC. It specifies CASRRTSGRTNEQFF. The variable domain in full, completed from reference TRBV11-2 and TRBJ2-1, reads EAGVAQSPRYKIIEKRQSVAFWCNPISGHATLYWYQQILGQGPKLLIQFQNNGVVDDSQLPKDRFSAERLKGVDSTLKIQPAKLEDSAVYLCASRRTSGRTNEQFFGPGTRLTVL.

The chain has TRBV3-1 (or the pseudogene TRBV3-2) and TRBJ2-7; TRBD1 is a possible D gene (6 bases). The germline V gene has CDR1 LGHDT and CDR2 YNNKEL (reference sequence). This CDR3 contains 12 residues. V lost 6 bases, J lost 4 bases, and 10 bases lay in between. CDR3 residues: CASRGRGYEQYF. The DNA for the CDR3 is TGTGCCAGCAGGGGCAGGGGTTACGAGCAGTACTTC.

The chain recombines TRBV11-2 with TRBJ2-1; 7 nucleotides agree with TRBD1. The germline V gene encodes CDR1 SGHAT and CDR2 FQNNGV. V shed 3 bases and J 4 bases; nucleotides not matched to a gene: 6. This CDR3 spans 15 amino acids. This CDR3 is CASSFTGDGYNEQFF. The CDR3 nucleotides are TGTGCCAGCAGCTTTACAGGGGATGGGTACAATGAGCAGTTCTTC.

CDR3 DNA: TGCGCCAGCAGCCGGACGCCCCGGGGCACTGAAGCTTTCTTT. Protein sequence: CASSRTPRGTEAFF. This sequence joins TRBV4-1 and TRBJ1-1; D not resolved. CDR1 is MGHRA and CDR2 is YSYEKL in the germline V gene. The CDR3 length is 14 residues. V was shortened by 4 bases and J by 4 bases, with 13 bases between the two germline ends.

The V and J genes are TRBV18 and TRBJ1-2; 8 nucleotides match TRBD1. The germline V gene encodes CDR1 KGHSH and CDR2 LQKENI. CDR3 size: 13 residues. V was clipped by 6 bases and J by 8 bases; unmatched bases: 8. DNA of the CDR3: TGTGCCAGCTCGGCGGACAGGGAGTACGGCTACACCTTC. This gives the protein CASSADREYGYTF.

This chain connects TRBV2 to TRBJ1-2; no reliable D call. Germline V gene sequence: CDR1 SNHLY, CDR2 FYNNEI. V lost 3 bases to trimming and J lost 4 bases, with 12 bases between them. This CDR3 is built from 14 residues. The DNA for the CDR3 is TGTGCCAGCAGTGAGTTCCCGAGAAGCTATGGCTACACCTTC. Translated: CASSEFPRSYGYTF.

V gene TRBV11-2 combines with J gene TRBJ1-1; TRBD1 might be the D (5 bases). Trimming removed 1 base from V and 0 bases from J, with 9 bases in between. The CDR3 contains 15 residues. The V gene's germline CDR1 is SGHAT and CDR2 FQNNGV. In nucleotides, the CDR3 is TGTGCCAGCAGCTTAGCTCCCAGGGTGAACACTGAAGCTTTCTTT. It encodes CASSLAPRVNTEAFF.

This rearrangement joins TRBV5-1 to TRBJ2-3; D uncertain. CDR3 length equals 16 residues. The V and J ends lost 0 bases and 0 bases respectively, with 11 bases between them. Germline V gene sequence: CDR1 SGHRS, CDR2 YFSETQ. In DNA, the CDR3 is TGCGCCAGCAGCTTGGCCCTGGTCGGGAGCACAGATACGCAGTATTTT. Translated, it gives CASSLALVGSTDTQYF.

The chain has TRBV19 and TRBJ1-5, with 8 nucleotides matching TRBD1. The ends lost 8 bases at V and 2 bases at J; junction bases unmatched: 5. The germline V gene encodes CDR1 LNHDA and CDR2 SQIVND (reference sequence). The CDR3 runs to 14 residues. The CDR3 bases are TGTGCCAGTGGGACAGGCGTTGGCAATCAGCCCCAGCATTTT. Protein sequence: CASGTGVGNQPQHF.

This clone was picked up a small number of times. The chain recombines TRBV6-5 with TRBJ1-2, with unresolved D. Germline loops: CDR1 MNHEY, CDR2 SVGAGI. This CDR3 spans 14 amino acids. V lost 6 bases to trimming and J lost 4 bases, with 15 bases between them. The CDR3 loop is CASSDQTTSYGYTF. Here the CDR3 DNA reads TGTGCCAGCAGCGATCAAACTACCTCCTATGGCTACACCTTC.

The J gene is TRBJ2-7, the V gene TRBV5-5; D perhaps matches TRBD1 (6 bases). From germline, CDR1 is SGHKS and CDR2 YYEKEE (reference sequence). V dropped 1 base and J dropped 1 base, with 12 bases sitting between them. The CDR3 is 15 residues long. The chain's CDR3 is CASSLSVRGSYEQYF. The CDR3 region has the DNA TGTGCCAGCAGCTTGTCGGTCAGGGGTTCCTACGAGCAGTACTTC.

The J gene is TRBJ2-3, the V gene TRBV2, with 8 bases fitting TRBD1. The CDR3 sequence is 13 residues long. The germline CDR1 and CDR2 sequences are SNHLY and FYNNEI. Trimming cost V 10 bases and J 4 bases; bases outside gene matches: 7. This CDR3 reads CAIRDRMPDTQYF. CDR3 bases: TGTGCCATCCGGGACAGGATGCCAGATACGCAGTATTTT. Full variable domain (missing parts from reference TRBV2 and TRBJ2-3): EPEVTQTPSHQVTQMGQEVILRCVPISNHLYFYWYRQILGQKVEFLVSFYNNEISEKSEIFDDQFSVERPDGSNFTLKIRSTKLEDSAMYFCAIRDRMPDTQYFGPGTRLTVL.

This chain's CDR3 is CASSLRPGDIQYF. In nucleotides, the CDR3 is TGTGCCAGCAGCTTAAGGCCAGGCGACATTCAGTACTTC. The chain recombines TRBV5-6 with TRBJ2-4, with D unresolved. Germline V CDR1 and CDR2: SGHDT, YYEEEE. This CDR3 has 13 amino acids. Trimming took off 2 bases at V and 8 bases at J, with 11 bases between the two ends.

The chain has TRBV24-1 and TRBJ1-5, with no clear D. This CDR3 contains 11 residues. The germline V gene encodes CDR1 KGHDR and CDR2 SFDVKD. V was shortened by 9 bases and J by 6 bases, with 8 bases between the two germline ends. The CDR3 region is CATQQRQPQHF. CDR3 in DNA: TGTGCCACCCAACAACGTCAGCCCCAGCATTTT.

CDR3 amino acids: CASSLEFGTYEQYF. CDR3 nucleotide sequence: TGTGCCAGCAGCTTGGAGTTTGGCACCTACGAGCAGTACTTC. The gene calls are TRBV5-5 and TRBJ2-7; D ambiguous. Trimming shortened V by 0 bases and J by 2 bases, and 9 bases separated the two germline ends. This CDR3 is built from 14 residues. Per germline, CDR1 SGHKS and CDR2 YYEKEE (reference sequence).